This TCR beta chain is from a study of read filtering for tumor transcriptome and immune sequencing. As for the study in general: Under 10 patients were R-ISS I, some 15 were R-ISS II, 6 or 7 were R-ISS III. DNase treatment preceded whole-transcriptome library preparation. RNA-seq yielded only about 75 to 1,300 TCR reads, IR-seq about 4.05 to 10.27 million.

This clonotype came up many times. What it recognizes is unknown. From 300 to 450 ng of RNA, a library with molecular barcoded alpha/delta and beta/gamma adaptors was made. TCRdb re-called the reads with MiXCR, one entry per CDR3 protein. The profile covers around 40,000 distinct CDR3 sequences, with about 13% appearing a single time and less than 35% taken by the ten largest. Study-wide results and limits: Approximately 79% of IR-seq clonotypes had a single read, yet these held 3% to 4% of reads.

The germline V gene has CDR1 SQVTM and CDR2 ANQGSEA. The CDR3 totals 11 residues. The V end was cut by 2 bases, the J end by 5 bases, with 6 bases between. Sequenced input: a population of CD138-negative cells sorted from bone marrow. The chain employs TRBV29-1 and TRBJ2-5; D unresolved. The source is a donor at least 40 years old with multiple myeloma. The DNA of the CDR3 is TGCAGCGTTGAACCTATGGAGACCCAGTACTTC. This gives the protein CSVEPMETQYF.